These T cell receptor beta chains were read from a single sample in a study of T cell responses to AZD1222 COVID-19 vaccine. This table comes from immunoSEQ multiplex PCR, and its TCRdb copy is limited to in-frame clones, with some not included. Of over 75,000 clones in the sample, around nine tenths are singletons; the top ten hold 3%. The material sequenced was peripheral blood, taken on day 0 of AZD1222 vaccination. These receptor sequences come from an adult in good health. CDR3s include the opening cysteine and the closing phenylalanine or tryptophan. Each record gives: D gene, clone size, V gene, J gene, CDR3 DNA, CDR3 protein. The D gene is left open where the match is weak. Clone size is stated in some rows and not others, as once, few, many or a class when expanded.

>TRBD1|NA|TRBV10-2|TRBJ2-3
TGCGCCAGCGCGTTTGCGGGACAGGGATTAGATACGCAGTATTTT
CASAFAGQGLDTQYF
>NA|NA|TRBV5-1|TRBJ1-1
TGCGCCAGCAGCCTCGGGACCACCTGGATAACGGGCACTGAAGCTTTCTTT
CASSLGTTWITGTEAFF
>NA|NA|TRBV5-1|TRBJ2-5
TGCGCCAGCAGCCCCGCCTTACAAGAGACCCAGTACTTC
CASSPALQETQYF
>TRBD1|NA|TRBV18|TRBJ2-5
TGTGCCAGCTCACCTGGACAGGGGAAGAGGGAGACCCAGTACTTC
CASSPGQGKRETQYF
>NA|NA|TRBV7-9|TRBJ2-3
TGTGCCAGCAGCTTAGCGGGGGGCGACACAGATACGCAGTATTTT
CASSLAGGDTDTQYF
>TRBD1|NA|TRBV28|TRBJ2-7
TGTGCCAGCAAGGCCAGGACAGGTTCTTACGAGCAGTACTTC
CASKARTGSYEQYF
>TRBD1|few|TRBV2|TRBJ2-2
TGTGCCAGCAGTACTGCAGGGGGCGAAGGCGGGGAGCTGTTTTTT
CASSTAGGEGGELFF
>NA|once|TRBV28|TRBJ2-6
TGTGCCACCGGGTCCAACTCTGGGGCCAACGTCCTGACTTTC
CATGSNSGANVLTF
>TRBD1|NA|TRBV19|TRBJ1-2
TGTGCCAGTAGTATCGGACAGGGCTGGAATGGCTACACCTTC
CASSIGQGWNGYTF
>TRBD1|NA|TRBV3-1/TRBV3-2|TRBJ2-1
TGTGCCAGCAGACAATACGGACAGGGGGGAAACAATGAGCAGTTCTTC
CASRQYGQGGNNEQFF
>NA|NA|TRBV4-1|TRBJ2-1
TGCGCCAGCAGCCAGAGGGGGGGTACGGGAAATGAGCAGTTCTTC
CASSQRGGTGNEQFF
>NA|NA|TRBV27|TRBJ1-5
TGTGCCAGCAGCCCTAGACATGATCAGCCCCAGCATTTT
CASSPRHDQPQHF
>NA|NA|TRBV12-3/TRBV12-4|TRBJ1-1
TGTGCCAGCAGTGGCAGGGTAACTGAAGCTTTCTTT
CASSGRVTEAFF
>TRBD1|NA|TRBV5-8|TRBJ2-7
TGTGCCAGCAGCATCCGGACAGGCACGGGCGAGCAGTACTTC
CASSIRTGTGEQYF
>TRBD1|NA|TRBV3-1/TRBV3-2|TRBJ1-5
TGTGCCAGCAGCCAAGATGGGGGACAGGGAGGGCAGCCCCAGCATTTT
CASSQDGGQGGQPQHF
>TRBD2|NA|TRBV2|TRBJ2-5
TGTGCCAGCAGAGAGACTAGCGGGGGTGTGGAGACCCAGTACTTC
CASRETSGGVETQYF
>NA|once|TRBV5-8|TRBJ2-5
TGTGCCAGCAGCGACGGCTACAGGGATTCCCGGGAGACCCAGTACTTC
CASSDGYRDSRETQYF
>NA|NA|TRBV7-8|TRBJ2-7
TGTGCCAGCAGCTACCCCTATTCCTACGAGCAGTACTTC
CASSYPYSYEQYF
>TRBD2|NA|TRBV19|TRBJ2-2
TGTGCCAGTGGGGGGGCCGGGGAGCTGTTTTTT
CASGGAGELFF
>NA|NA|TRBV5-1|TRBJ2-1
TGCGCCAGCAGCTTGGAGGGCTCAGATGAGCAGTTCTTC
CASSLEGSDEQFF
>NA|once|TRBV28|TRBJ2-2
TGTGCCAGCAGGTTGTCCGGGGAGCTGTTTTTT
CASRLSGELFF
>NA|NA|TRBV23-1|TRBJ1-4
TGCGCCAGCAGTTACCATAGACCTGCAACTAATGAAAAACTGTTTTTT
CASSYHRPATNEKLFF
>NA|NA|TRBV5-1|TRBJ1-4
TGCGCCAGCAGCCTGCGTCCGGACCGGAGTGAAAAACTGTTTTTT
CASSLRPDRSEKLFF
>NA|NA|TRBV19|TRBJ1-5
TGTGCCAGTAAAAAACAGGATCAGCCCCAGCATTTT
CASKKQDQPQHF
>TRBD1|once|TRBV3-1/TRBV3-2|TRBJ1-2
TGTGCCAGCAGCCGGACAGGCGACGGCTATGGCTACACCTTC
CASSRTGDGYGYTF
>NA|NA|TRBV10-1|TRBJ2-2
TGCGCCAGCAGTGACAGGGGAACCGGGGAGCTGTTTTTT
CASSDRGTGELFF
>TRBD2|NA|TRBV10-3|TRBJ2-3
TGTGCCATCAGTGGTACTAGCGGCACAGATACGCAGTATTTT
CAISGTSGTDTQYF
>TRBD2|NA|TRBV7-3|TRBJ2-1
TGTGCCAGCAGCCCAGCGGGGCTAGCGCCGGCCAATGAGCAGTTCTTC
CASSPAGLAPANEQFF
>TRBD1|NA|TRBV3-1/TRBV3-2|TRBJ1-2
TGTGCCAGCAGCCATGGGACAGGGAATGGCTACACCTTC
CASSHGTGNGYTF
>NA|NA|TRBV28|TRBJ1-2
TGTGCCAGCAGTTCCCTCGGGGTAGAAACAATTGGCTACACCTTC
CASSSLGVETIGYTF
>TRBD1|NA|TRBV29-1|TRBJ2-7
TGCAGCGTTGAAGGACAGGGGGCCAACGAGCAGTACTTC
CSVEGQGANEQYF
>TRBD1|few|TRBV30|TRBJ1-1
TGTGCCTGGGACACCGCTCGAGTCAGGGGGCGAGGGACTGAAGCTTTCTTT
CAWDTARVRGRGTEAFF
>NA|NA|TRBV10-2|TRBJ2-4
TGCGCCAGCAGGCACCCAATGGGCAAAACGGCGGACATTCAGTACTTC
CASRHPMGKTADIQYF
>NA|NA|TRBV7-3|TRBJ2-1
TGTGCCAGCAGCTTAACAACGGACGACAAAGGGCAGTTCTTC
CASSLTTDDKGQFF
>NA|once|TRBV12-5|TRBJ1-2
TGTGCTAGTGGCGGGGAGGTTGTTCGGGGCTATGGCTACACCTTC
CASGGEVVRGYGYTF
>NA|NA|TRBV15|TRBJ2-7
TGTGCCACCAGCATTGGTTACGAGCAGTACTTC
CATSIGYEQYF
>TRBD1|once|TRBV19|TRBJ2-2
TGTGCCAGTAGTATAGGACAGGGGTACACCGGGGAGCTGTTTTTT
CASSIGQGYTGELFF
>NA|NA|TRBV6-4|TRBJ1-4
TGTGCCAGCTTAGTTAGAGGACTGTTTTTT
CASLVRGLFF
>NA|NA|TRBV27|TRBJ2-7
TGTGCCAGCAGACTGAGGCACAGGACGGCCTACGAGCAGTACTTC
CASRLRHRTAYEQYF
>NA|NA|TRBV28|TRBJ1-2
TGTGCCAGCAGTTGGGCAGTTAGTAACTATGGCTACACCTTC
CASSWAVSNYGYTF
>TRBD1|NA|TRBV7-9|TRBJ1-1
TGTGCCAGCAGCTCGAAGGACAGGGACAACACTGAAGCTTTCTTT
CASSSKDRDNTEAFF
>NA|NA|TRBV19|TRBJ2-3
TGTGCCAGTAGTCAATCTCTGCGGGGTAGCACAGATACGCAGTATTTT
CASSQSLRGSTDTQYF
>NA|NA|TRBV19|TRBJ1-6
TGTGCCAGTAGTAATTACAGGGATTCACCCCTCCACTTT
CASSNYRDSPLHF